Each of the 2 T cell receptor beta chains below was sequenced from the same sample in a study of T cell responses to AZD1222 COVID-19 vaccine (dated by TCRdb to the early 2020s). The method behind the library was the immunoSEQ multiplex PCR assay. The clones in this table, taken by TCRdb from immuneACCESS, are in-frame only. Not every clone is retained; where verified, under half of the shortfall comes from an unresolved V gene, and the cause of the rest is unknown. In this sample the table shows 40,000 to 55,000 clones, roughly 89% of which occur a single time. The leading ten clones occupy 1% to 1.3% of the sample. This specimen's time point label, per the study, means: about 28 days (+/-7) after the second vaccine dose. The source was peripheral blood, collected 28 days after the second AZD1222 dose. The receptors were gathered from an adult who received the AZD1222 COVID-19 vaccine.

The chain employs TRBV5-1 and TRBJ2-3; no firm D call. CDR1 and CDR2 (germline): SGHRS, YFSETQ. V shed 2 bases and J shed 2 bases, with 6 bases lying between them. This CDR3 spans 13 amino acids. This CDR3 is CASSLQFTDTQYF. The CDR3 nucleotides read TGCGCCAGCAGCTTACAGTTCACAGATACGCAGTATTTT.

This clone was detected only a few times. The V call is TRBV6-2 or TRBV6-3, the J call TRBJ2-7; D is unclear. This CDR3 is 20 amino acids long. Germline CDR1 reads MNHEY; CDR2 reads SVGEGT. Trimming pared 0 bases from V and 5 bases from J, leaving 29 bases between. CDR3 in DNA: TGTGCCAGCAGTTACTCGATTGGTATTTCGGAGTTTAGGGCCCCTCACGAGCAGTACTTC. Translation: CASSYSIGISEFRAPHEQYF.